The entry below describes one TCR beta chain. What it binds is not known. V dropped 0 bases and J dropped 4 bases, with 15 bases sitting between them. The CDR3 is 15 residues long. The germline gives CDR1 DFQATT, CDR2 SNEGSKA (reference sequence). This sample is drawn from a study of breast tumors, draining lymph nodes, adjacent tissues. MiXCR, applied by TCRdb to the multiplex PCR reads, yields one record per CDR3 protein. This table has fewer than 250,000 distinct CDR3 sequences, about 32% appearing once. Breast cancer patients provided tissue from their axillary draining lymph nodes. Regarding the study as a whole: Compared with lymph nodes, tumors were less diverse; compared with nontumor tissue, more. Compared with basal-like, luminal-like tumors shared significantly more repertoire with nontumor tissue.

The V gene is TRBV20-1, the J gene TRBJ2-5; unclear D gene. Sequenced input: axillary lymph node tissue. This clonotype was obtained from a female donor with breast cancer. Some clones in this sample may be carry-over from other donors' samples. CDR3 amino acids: CSARDWRHLPETQYF. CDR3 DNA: TGCAGTGCTAGAGATTGGAGACACCTCCCAGAGACCCAGTACTTC.